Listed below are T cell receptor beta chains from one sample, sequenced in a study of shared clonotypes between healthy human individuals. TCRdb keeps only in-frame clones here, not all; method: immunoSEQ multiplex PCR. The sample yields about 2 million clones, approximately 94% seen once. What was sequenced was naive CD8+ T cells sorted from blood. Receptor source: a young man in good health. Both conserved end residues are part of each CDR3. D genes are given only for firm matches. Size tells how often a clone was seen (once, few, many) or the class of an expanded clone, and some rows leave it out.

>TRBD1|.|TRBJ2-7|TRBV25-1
TGTGCCAGCAGTGGGACAGGGTCCCACGAGCAGTACTTC
CASSGTGSHEQYF
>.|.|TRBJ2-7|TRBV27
TGTGCCAGCAGCAAACGGGGGACCTCCCACGAGCAGTACTTC
CASSKRGTSHEQYF
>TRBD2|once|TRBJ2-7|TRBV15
TGTGCCACCAGCAGAGTGGGACTAGCGGACTCCTACGAGCAGTACTTC
CATSRVGLADSYEQYF
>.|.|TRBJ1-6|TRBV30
TGTGCCTGGAGTGTACTGGGGGCGAATTCACCCCTCCACTTT
CAWSVLGANSPLHF
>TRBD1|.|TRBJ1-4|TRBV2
TGTGCCAGCAGCCCACAGGGGTTTGAAAAACTGTTTTTT
CASSPQGFEKLFF
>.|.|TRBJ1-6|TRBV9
TGTGCCAGCAGCGGGGACGGGTATAATTCACCCCTCCACTTT
CASSGDGYNSPLHF
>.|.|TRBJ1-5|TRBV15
TGTGCCACCAGCAAGTTTCGGGAGACCGTTAGCAATCAGCCCCAGCATTTT
CATSKFRETVSNQPQHF
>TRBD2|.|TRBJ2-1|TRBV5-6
TGTGCCAGTTTCCTAGCGGGGGCCTACAATGAGCAGTTCTTC
CASFLAGAYNEQFF
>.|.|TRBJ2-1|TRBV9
TGTGCCAGCAGCGTAGGCCTAAAGAATGAGCAGTTCTTC
CASSVGLKNEQFF
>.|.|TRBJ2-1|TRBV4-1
TGCGCCAGCAGCCACATGGTTGTGGGGGGCTCCTACAATGAGCAGTTCTTC
CASSHMVVGGSYNEQFF
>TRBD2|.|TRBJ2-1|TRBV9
TGTGCCAGCAGCGGGACTAGCAATGAGCAGTTCTTC
CASSGTSNEQFF
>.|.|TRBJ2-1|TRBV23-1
TGCGCCAGCAGTCCAAGGCGCCTAGCGTTTGGGAACAATGAGCAGTTCTTC
CASSPRRLAFGNNEQFF
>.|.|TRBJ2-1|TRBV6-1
TGTGCCAGCGGGCAATACAATGAGCAGTTCTTC
CASGQYNEQFF
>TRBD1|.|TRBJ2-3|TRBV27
TGTGCCAGCAGTTCTCCGGGACAGGAAACAGATACGCAGTATTTT
CASSSPGQETDTQYF
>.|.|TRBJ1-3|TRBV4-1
TGCGCCAGCAGCCAGATTTCTAGCTCTGGAAACACCATATATTTT
CASSQISSSGNTIYF
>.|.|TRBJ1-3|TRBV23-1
TGCGCCAGCAGTCATCTCCGGGACACTCGAAACACCATATATTTT
CASSHLRDTRNTIYF
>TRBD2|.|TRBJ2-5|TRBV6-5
TGTGCCAGCAGTTACTCGGCGGGGGGGCCTCACGAGACCCAGTACTTC
CASSYSAGGPHETQYF
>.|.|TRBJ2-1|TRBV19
TGTGCCAGTATTAACCGGGGTGAGCAGTTCTTC
CASINRGEQFF
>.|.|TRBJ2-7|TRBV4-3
TGCGCCAGCAGCCAAGATTTCGGGGGTTACGAGCAGTACTTC
CASSQDFGGYEQYF
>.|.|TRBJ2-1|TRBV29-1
TGCAGCGTGGGGGTTTTGGGGGCCTACAATGAGCAGTTCTTC
CSVGVLGAYNEQFF
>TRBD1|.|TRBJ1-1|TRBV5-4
TGTGCCAGCAGCTTGGGCCCAGGGGGCACTGAAGCTTTCTTT
CASSLGPGGTEAFF
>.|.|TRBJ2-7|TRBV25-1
TGTGCCAGCAGTGACCTTTTTGGTGTTGGATCCTACGAGCAGTACTTC
CASSDLFGVGSYEQYF
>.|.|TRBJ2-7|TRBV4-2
TGTGCCAGCAGCCAAGATTGGGGCGAAGGGATCTACGAGCAGTACTTC
CASSQDWGEGIYEQYF
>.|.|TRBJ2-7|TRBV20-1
TGCAGTGCGCAGAATAACGAGCAGTACTTC
CSAQNNEQYF
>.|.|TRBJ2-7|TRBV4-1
TGCGCCAGCAGCCATAAACAGGACTACGAGCAGTACTTC
CASSHKQDYEQYF
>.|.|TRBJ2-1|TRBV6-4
TGTGCCAGCAGTATTCACGGGAGCTCCTACAATGAGCAGTTCTTC
CASSIHGSSYNEQFF
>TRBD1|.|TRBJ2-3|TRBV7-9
TGTGCCAGCAGTTCCGGGACAGGGGGCGGCGGGGCAGATACGCAGTATTTT
CASSSGTGGGGADTQYF
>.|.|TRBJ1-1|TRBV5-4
TGTGCCAGCAGCTTGGGGGCGGGGGAGAACACTGAAGCTTTCTTT
CASSLGAGENTEAFF
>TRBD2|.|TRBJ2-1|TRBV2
TGTGCCAGCAGCCCCCAAGCGGGAGCGGATAATGAGCAGTTCTTC
CASSPQAGADNEQFF
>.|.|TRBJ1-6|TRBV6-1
TGTGCCAGCAGTCTCTGGGAGTCACCCCTCCACTTT
CASSLWESPLHF
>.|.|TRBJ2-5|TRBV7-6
TGTGCCAGCAGCCTTAACACGGAAGAGACCCAGTACTTC
CASSLNTEETQYF
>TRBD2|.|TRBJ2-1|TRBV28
TGTGCCAGCACCCTCGGGGGGAATGAGCAGTTCTTC
CASTLGGNEQFF
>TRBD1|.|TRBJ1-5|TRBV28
TGTGCCAGCAGTGACTACAGGGGGAGCAATCAGCCCCAGCATTTT
CASSDYRGSNQPQHF
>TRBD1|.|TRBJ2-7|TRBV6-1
TGTGCCAGCAGTGAGCTTCCGGGACAGGGCTACGAGCAGTACTTC
CASSELPGQGYEQYF
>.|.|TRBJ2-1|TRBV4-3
TGCGCCAGCAGCCAAGATCGCAGCGCGCCGTACAATGAGCAGTTCTTC
CASSQDRSAPYNEQFF
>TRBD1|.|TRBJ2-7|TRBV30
TGTGCCTGGAGCCCCGGGACAGGAATTTACGAGCAGTACTTC
CAWSPGTGIYEQYF
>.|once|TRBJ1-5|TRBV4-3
TGCGCCAGCAGCCCCGATATTGACCTGATTGAGCCCCAGCATTTT
CASSPDIDLIEPQHF
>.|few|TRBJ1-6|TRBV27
TGTGCCAGCGCGACAGTTTTTAGCTCCTATAATTCACCCCTCCACTTT
CASATVFSSYNSPLHF
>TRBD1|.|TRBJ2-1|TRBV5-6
TGTGCCAGCAGCCTCGCCGGGACAGGGGGCATCGGTGAGCAGTTCTTC
CASSLAGTGGIGEQFF
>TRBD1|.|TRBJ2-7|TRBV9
TGTGCCAGCAGCGTAGGAGGACAGGGGGCAGAGTACGAGCAGTACTTC
CASSVGGQGAEYEQYF
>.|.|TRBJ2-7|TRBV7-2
TGTGCCAGCAGCCCTCGGGGTAGCCCATACGAGCAGTACTTC
CASSPRGSPYEQYF
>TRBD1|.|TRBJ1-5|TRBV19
TGTGCCAGTAGGGAACAGGGGCTGGGTCAGCCCCAGCATTTT
CASREQGLGQPQHF
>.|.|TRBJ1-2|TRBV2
TGTGCCAGCACGGGCGGGGGGGCTAACTATGGCTACACCTTC
CASTGGGANYGYTF
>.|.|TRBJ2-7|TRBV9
TGTGCCAGCAGCGTAGACGGGACACGCTACGAGCAGTACTTC
CASSVDGTRYEQYF
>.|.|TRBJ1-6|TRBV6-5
TGTGCCAGCAGTTTAACGGTGGGATCACCCCTCCACTTT
CASSLTVGSPLHF
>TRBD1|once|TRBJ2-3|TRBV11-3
TGTGCCAGCAGCCCGAGACAGGGTGGGGGCGCAGATACGCAGTATTTT
CASSPRQGGGADTQYF